The 27 T cell receptor beta chains below were found in one sample sequenced in a study of blood T cell repertoires in COVID-19. TCRdb's table, derived via immunoSEQ multiplex PCR, lists solely in-frame clones and lacks some. The repertoire consists of approximately 160,000 clones, with approximately 84% occurring once and the leading ten covering around 8%. The material sequenced was peripheral blood. All receptors come from a woman aged 55-70 years with COVID-19, enrolled during active disease.

This rearrangement joins TRBV14 to TRBJ2-2; the match to TRBD1 covers 10 bases. In germline, CDR1 is SGHDN, CDR2 FVKESK. The CDR3 loop spans 17 amino acids. The ends lost 5 bases at V and 0 bases at J; junction bases unmatched: 6. The CDR3 DNA reads as TGTGCCAGCAGCACCCGGGACAGGGGTTCGAACACCGGGGAGCTGTTTTTT. It codes for CASSTRDRGSNTGELFF.

The genes are TRBV24-1 and TRBJ2-1, with 10 bases identical to TRBD1. CDR1 and CDR2 from the germline V gene are KGHDR and SFDVKD. V was clipped by 3 bases and J by 8 bases; unmatched bases: 6. CDR3 length: 15 amino acids. CDR3: CATSDGGTGVDEQFF. The CDR3, as DNA: TGTGCCACCAGTGATGGGGGGACAGGGGTGGATGAGCAGTTCTTC.

The chain has TRBV14 and TRBJ1-2, with unresolved D. Trimming left V 4 bases short and J 4 bases short, with 22 bases between. CDR3 length equals 17 residues. Germline loops: CDR1 SGHDN, CDR2 FVKESK. The CDR3 sequence is CASSPPPGRSSLYGYTF. CDR3 DNA sequence: TGTGCCAGCAGCCCTCCACCGGGGAGATCTAGCCTCTATGGCTACACCTTC.

This clone was seen only a few times. The genes are TRBV4-1 and TRBJ1-3, with 7 bases lining up with TRBD1. The junction had 6 bases not matched to a gene; V was cut back by 4 bases and J by 0 bases. CDR1 MGHRA and CDR2 YSYEKL come from the germline V gene. The CDR3 runs to 16 residues. The CDR3 DNA reads as TGCGCCAGCAGCCCAGGACAGGCCCCCTCTGGAAACACCATATATTTT. Protein sequence: CASSPGQAPSGNTIYF.

J is TRBJ1-5 and V is TRBV27; D is perhaps TRBD1 (5 bases). CDR3 length equals 15 residues. Trimming left V 6 bases short and J 5 bases short, with 17 bases between. From germline, CDR1 is MNHEY and CDR2 SMNVEV (reference sequence). CDR3 loop: CASSPSGGFDQPQHF. The CDR3 DNA follows: TGTGCCAGCAGCCCCTCGGGGGGGTTCGATCAGCCCCAGCATTTT.

This chain uses TRBV24-1 with TRBJ2-2; 7 bases map to TRBD1. The junction had 4 bases not matched to a gene; V was cut back by 7 bases and J by 6 bases. CDR1 is KGHDR, CDR2 SFDVKD, per germline. This CDR3 is built from 13 residues. The CDR3 bases are TGTGCCACCAGGGCAGGGGGTGCCGGGGAGCTGTTTTTT. Translating gives CATRAGGAGELFF.

The chain is built from TRBV5-1 and TRBJ1-6; 8 nucleotides agree with TRBD1. This CDR3 comprises 15 residues. Germline V lookup: CDR1 SGHRS, CDR2 YFSETQ. V shed 4 bases and J 6 bases; nucleotides not matched to a gene: 6. CDR3 sequence (DNA): TGCGCCAGCAGCGAGGACAGGGTGAGTAATTCACCCCTCCACTTT. It specifies CASSEDRVSNSPLHF.

The CDR3 is CASSPLLQGLNTGELFF. The CDR3, as DNA: TGTGCCAGCAGCCCGTTATTACAGGGCCTCAACACCGGGGAGCTGTTTTTT. The rearrangement links TRBV7-9 to TRBJ2-2; D might be TRBD1 (6 bases). Germline V CDR1 and CDR2: SEHNR, FQNEAQ (reference sequence). The CDR3 runs to 17 residues. Trimming took off 5 bases at V and 2 bases at J, with 18 bases between the two ends.

This chain connects TRBV19 to TRBJ1-6; 9 bases are shared with TRBD1. Germline V gene data show CDR1 as LNHDA and CDR2 as SQIVND (reference sequence). The CDR3 is 16 amino acids. V lost 3 bases and J lost 7; bases outside the gene matches: 7. The CDR3 sequence is CASSMRAGTGNSPLHF. The CDR3 coding sequence is TGTGCCAGTAGTATGCGCGCCGGGACAGGGAATTCACCCCTCCACTTT. Combining the CDR3 with reference TRBV19 and TRBJ1-6 gives the whole variable domain DGGITQSPKYLFRKEGQNVTLSCEQNLNHDAMYWYRQDPGQGLRLIYYSQIVNDFQKGDIAEGYSVSREKKESFPLTVTSAQKNPTAFYLCASSMRAGTGNSPLHFGNGTRLTVT.

The table lists this clone with a count of one. The chain carries TRBV20-1 and TRBJ2-2, with 10 bases fitting TRBD2. This CDR3 spans 15 amino acids. The junction had 8 bases not matched to a gene; V was cut back by 3 bases and J by 7 bases. Germline CDR1 DFQATT, CDR2 SNEGSKA (reference sequence). CDR3 residues: CSASGLAARGGELFF. For the CDR3, the DNA is TGCAGTGCTAGTGGACTAGCGGCAAGGGGCGGGGAGCTGTTTTTT.

V gene TRBV10-2 combines with J gene TRBJ1-1; a weak D match, TRBD1 (6 bases). CDR3 size: 15 residues. Germline loops: CDR1 WSHSY, CDR2 SAAADI. Trimming removed 3 bases at V and 0 bases at J, with 11 bases between. CDR3 nucleotide sequence: TGCGCCAGCAGTGAAAGGGGGACCATGAACACTGAAGCTTTCTTT. Translated: CASSERGTMNTEAFF.

The rearrangement uses TRBV7-8 and TRBJ1-2, with 8 bases fitting TRBD1. Germline trimming cut 5 bases from V and 2 bases from J; bases unmatched to any gene: 7. Per germline, CDR1 SGHVS and CDR2 FQNEAQ. The CDR3 has 15 residues. The CDR3 bases are TGTGCCAGCAGCGCCCGGACAGGGATAAACTATGGCTACACCTTC. This codes for CASSARTGINYGYTF.

This chain uses TRBV12-3 or TRBV12-4 with TRBJ2-1; possibly TRBD2 for D (6 bases). CDR3 length: 13 residues. Trimming stripped 6 bases from V and 6 bases from J, with 12 bases between. The chain's CDR3 is CASSLRRGNEQFF. In DNA, the CDR3 is TGTGCCAGCAGCCTTCGGAGGGGCAATGAGCAGTTCTTC.

The chain employs TRBV5-5 and TRBJ2-5; D not resolved. Germline V gene lookup returns CDR1 SGHKS and CDR2 YYEKEE (reference sequence). The CDR3 is 11 amino acids. The ends were cut back, 2 bases at V and 4 bases at J, with 3 bases in the middle. CDR3 in amino acids: CASSFGETQYF. The CDR3 DNA reads TGTGCCAGCAGCTTCGGAGAGACCCAGTACTTC. Variable domain in full (rest from reference TRBV5-5 and TRBJ2-5): DAGVTQSPTHLIKTRGQQVTLRCSPISGHKSVSWYQQVLGQGPQFIFQYYEKEERGRGNFPDRFSARQFPNYSSELNVNALLLGDSALYLCASSFGETQYFGPGTRLLVL.

This sequence joins TRBV19 and TRBJ1-5; 8 bases match TRBD1. CDR1 is LNHDA, CDR2 SQIVND, per germline (reference sequence). This CDR3 has 15 amino acids. After removal of 4 bases from V and 4 bases from J, the junction contained 6 bases not matched to a gene. CDR3 nucleotide sequence: TGTGCCAGTAGTACCTTGGACAGGGAAAATCAGCCCCAGCATTTT. This gives the protein CASSTLDRENQPQHF.

J is TRBJ1-2 and V is TRBV4-1, with 7 bases that match TRBD1. The CDR3 totals 17 residues. Germline V lookup: CDR1 MGHRA, CDR2 YSYEKL. The V segment lost 2 bases and the J segment 14 bases; nucleotides outside the gene matches: 23. The CDR3 is CASSQSSMGRTGPVWTF. The CDR3 bases are TGCGCCAGCAGCCAATCTTCTATGGGGAGGACAGGCCCGGTGTGGACCTTC.

This chain links TRBV7-3 with TRBJ2-1; D is unresolved. The germline V and J ends were trimmed by 5 bases and 0 bases, with 11 bases remaining between them. This CDR3 is built from 15 residues. Looked up from germline, CDR1 is SGHTA and CDR2 is FQGTGA. This CDR3 reads CASSPWSSSYNEQFF. The DNA for the CDR3 is TGTGCCAGCAGCCCCTGGTCTAGCTCCTACAATGAGCAGTTCTTC.

This CDR3 reads CASSITQTGDEQYV. CDR3 nucleotides: TGTGCCAGTAGTATCACCCAGACAGGGGACGAGCAGTACGTC. The chain recombines TRBV19 with TRBJ2-7; 8 bases are a match to TRBD1. CDR1 is LNHDA, CDR2 SQIVND, per germline (reference sequence). CDR3 length equals 14 residues. V lost 3 bases, J lost 5 bases, and 6 bases stayed unmatched.

This clone was seen only once. This chain uses TRBV3-1 (or the pseudogene TRBV3-2) with TRBJ1-1; D is possibly TRBD1 (6 bases). The germline V gene has CDR1 LGHDT and CDR2 YNNKEL (reference sequence). The CDR3 spans 13 residues. The germline V and J ends were trimmed by 0 bases and 9 bases, with 11 bases remaining between them. Written as DNA, the CDR3 is TGTGCCAGCAGCCAAGATGGGGGCCTGAAAGCTTTCTTT. Translated, it gives CASSQDGGLKAFF.

This clone was observed once. The J gene is TRBJ1-3, the V gene TRBV30; 10 bases map to TRBD1. V gave up 3 bases and J gave up 4 bases; unmatched junction bases: 6. The germline CDR1 and CDR2 sequences are GTSNPN and SVGIG (reference sequence). The CDR3 spans 15 residues. Here the CDR3 reads CAWSVPGQGGNTIYF. As DNA, the CDR3 is TGTGCCTGGAGCGTGCCGGGACAGGGGGGAAACACCATATATTTT.

The chain couples TRBV5-1 to TRBJ1-1; D might be TRBD1 (6 bases). Between the trimmed V and J ends, which lost 1 base and 8 bases, there was a span of 9 bases. This CDR3 has 12 residues. Germline assignment: CDR1 SGHRS and CDR2 YFSETQ. The CDR3 nucleotides read TGCGCCAGCAGCTTGTCAGGGGTCGAAGCTTTCTTT. It specifies CASSLSGVEAFF.

The V call is TRBV30, the J call TRBJ2-2; D is perhaps TRBD2 (6 bases). In germline, CDR1 is GTSNPN, CDR2 SVGIG (reference sequence). V was clipped by 3 bases and J by 0 bases, with 11 bases between them. The CDR3 length is 15 residues. The chain's CDR3 is CAWSRGRTNTGELFF. The CDR3 DNA is TGTGCCTGGAGCCGGGGGAGAACGAACACCGGGGAGCTGTTTTTT.

The chain employs TRBV18 and TRBJ2-1, with a weak D call TRBD2 (5 bases). The germline CDR1 and CDR2 sequences are KGHSH and LQKENI. This CDR3 has 13 amino acids. V was clipped by 2 bases and J by 6 bases, with 8 bases between them. The CDR3 sequence: CASSPEGSNEQFF. In DNA, the CDR3 is TGTGCCAGCTCACCAGAAGGGAGCAATGAGCAGTTCTTC.

The V call is TRBV5-5, the J call TRBJ1-1; TRBD1 agrees at 10 bases. Germline V gene lookup returns CDR1 SGHKS and CDR2 YYEKEE (reference sequence). The CDR3 spans 16 residues. J was trimmed by 4 bases and V by 3 bases; bases with no gene match: 9. The CDR3, as DNA: TGTGCCAGCAGCTCCACCAGTTGGACAGGGGGCACTGAAGCTTTCTTT. Protein: CASSSTSWTGGTEAFF.

This chain uses TRBV5-6 with TRBJ2-2, with a tentative D call TRBD2 (5 bases). V lost 0 bases and J 0 bases, leaving 9 bases between the germline ends. Germline assignment: CDR1 SGHDT and CDR2 YYEEEE. This CDR3 has 16 residues. The CDR3 nucleotides read TGTGCCAGCAGCTTGGCCTGGGGAGCGAACACCGGGGAGCTGTTTTTT. It translates to CASSLAWGANTGELFF.

V and J are TRBV2 and TRBJ2-2, with D unclear. This CDR3 comprises 14 residues. Trimming removed 4 bases at V and 1 base at J, with 7 bases between. Germline values: CDR1 SNHLY, CDR2 FYNNEI. The CDR3 DNA reads TGTGCCAGCAGTGGGCATCTGAACACCGGGGAGCTGTTTTTT. It encodes CASSGHLNTGELFF.

This chain links TRBV6-6 with TRBJ1-2; TRBD1 might be the D (5 bases). Germline loops: CDR1 MNHNY, CDR2 SVGAGI (reference sequence). This CDR3 region has 14 residues. V gave up 7 bases and J gave up 0 bases, with 12 bases separating them. The CDR3 reads CASTPRGTNYGYTF. CDR3 nucleotides: TGTGCCAGCACCCCCCGGGGGACTAACTATGGCTACACCTTC.